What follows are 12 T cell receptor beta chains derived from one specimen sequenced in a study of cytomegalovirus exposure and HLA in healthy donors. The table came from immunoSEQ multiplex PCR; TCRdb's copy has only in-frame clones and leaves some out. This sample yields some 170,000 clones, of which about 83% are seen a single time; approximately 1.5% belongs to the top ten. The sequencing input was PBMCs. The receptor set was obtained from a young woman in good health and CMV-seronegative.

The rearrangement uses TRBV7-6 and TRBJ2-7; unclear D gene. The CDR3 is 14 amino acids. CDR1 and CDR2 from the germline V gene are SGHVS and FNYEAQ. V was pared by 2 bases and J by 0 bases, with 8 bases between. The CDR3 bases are TGTGCCAGCAGCTTATTACAAAGCTCCTACGAGCAGTACTTC. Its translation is CASSLLQSSYEQYF.

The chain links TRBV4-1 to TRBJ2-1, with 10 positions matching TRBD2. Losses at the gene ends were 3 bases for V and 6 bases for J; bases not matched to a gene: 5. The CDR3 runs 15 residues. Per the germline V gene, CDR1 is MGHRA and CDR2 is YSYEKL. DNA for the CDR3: TGCGCCAGCAGCCATCCCGGGACTAGCGTCAATGAGCAGTTCTTC. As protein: CASSHPGTSVNEQFF.

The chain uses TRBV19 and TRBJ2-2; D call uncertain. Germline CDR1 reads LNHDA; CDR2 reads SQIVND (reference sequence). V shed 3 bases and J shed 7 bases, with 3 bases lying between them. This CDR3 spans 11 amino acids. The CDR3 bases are TGTGCCAGTAGTATTAACGGGGAGCTGTTTTTT. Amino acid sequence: CASSINGELFF.

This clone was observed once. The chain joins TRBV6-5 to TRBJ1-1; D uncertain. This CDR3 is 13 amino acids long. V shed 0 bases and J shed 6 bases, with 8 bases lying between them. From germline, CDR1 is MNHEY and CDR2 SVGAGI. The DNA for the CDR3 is TGTGCCAGCAGTTACTCAGTTCGGGCTGAAGCTTTCTTT. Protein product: CASSYSVRAEAFF.

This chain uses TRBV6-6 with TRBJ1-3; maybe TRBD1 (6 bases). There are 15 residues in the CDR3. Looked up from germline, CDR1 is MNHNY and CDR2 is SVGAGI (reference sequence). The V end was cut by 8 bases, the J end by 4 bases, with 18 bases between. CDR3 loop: CASGPGGAEGNTIYF. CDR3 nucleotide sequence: TGTGCCAGCGGACCCGGGGGGGCGGAGGGAAACACCATATATTTT.

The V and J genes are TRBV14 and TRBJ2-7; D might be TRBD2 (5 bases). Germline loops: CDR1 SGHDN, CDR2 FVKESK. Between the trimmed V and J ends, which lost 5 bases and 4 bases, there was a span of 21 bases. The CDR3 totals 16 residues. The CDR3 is CASSSGFKSPIYEQYF. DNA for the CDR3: TGTGCCAGCAGCAGCGGTTTTAAATCCCCCATATACGAGCAGTACTTC. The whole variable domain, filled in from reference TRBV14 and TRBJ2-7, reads EAGVTQFPSHSVIEKGQTVTLRCDPISGHDNLYWYRRVMGKEIKFLLHFVKESKQDESGMPNNRFLAERTGGTYSTLKVQPAELEDSGVYFCASSSGFKSPIYEQYFGPGTRLTVT.

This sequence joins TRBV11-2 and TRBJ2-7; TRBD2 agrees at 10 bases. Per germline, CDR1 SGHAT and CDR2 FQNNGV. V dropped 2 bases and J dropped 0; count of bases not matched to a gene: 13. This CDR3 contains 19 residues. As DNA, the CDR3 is TGTGCCAGCAGCTTACTTCTAGCGGGGGCCACAAGGAGCTCCTACGAGCAGTACTTC. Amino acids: CASSLLLAGATRSSYEQYF.

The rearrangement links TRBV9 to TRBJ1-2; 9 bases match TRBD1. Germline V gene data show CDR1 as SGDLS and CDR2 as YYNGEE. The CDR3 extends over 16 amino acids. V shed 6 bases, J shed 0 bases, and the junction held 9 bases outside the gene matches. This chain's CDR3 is CASTPRDRDTNYGYTF. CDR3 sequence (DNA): TGTGCCAGCACGCCCCGGGACAGGGATACTAACTATGGCTACACCTTC.

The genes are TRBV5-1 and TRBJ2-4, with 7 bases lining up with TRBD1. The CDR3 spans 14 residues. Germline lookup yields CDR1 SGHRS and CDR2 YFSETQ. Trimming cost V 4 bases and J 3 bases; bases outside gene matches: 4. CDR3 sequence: CASSPTGDKNIQYF. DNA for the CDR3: TGCGCCAGCAGCCCAACAGGGGACAAAAACATTCAGTACTTC.

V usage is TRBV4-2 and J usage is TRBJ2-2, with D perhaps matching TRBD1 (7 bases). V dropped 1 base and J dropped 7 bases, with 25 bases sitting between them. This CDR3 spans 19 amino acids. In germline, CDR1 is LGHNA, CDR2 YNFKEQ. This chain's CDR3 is CASSQGVGQVARGGGELFF. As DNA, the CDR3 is TGTGCCAGCAGCCAAGGGGTCGGACAGGTAGCGAGGGGAGGCGGGGAGCTGTTTTTT.

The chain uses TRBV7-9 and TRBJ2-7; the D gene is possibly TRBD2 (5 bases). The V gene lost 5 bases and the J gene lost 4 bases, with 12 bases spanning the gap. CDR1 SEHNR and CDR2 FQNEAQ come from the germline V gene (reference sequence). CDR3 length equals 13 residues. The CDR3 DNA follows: TGTGCCAGCAGCCAAAGAGGGTTTTACGAGCAGTACTTC. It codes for CASSQRGFYEQYF.

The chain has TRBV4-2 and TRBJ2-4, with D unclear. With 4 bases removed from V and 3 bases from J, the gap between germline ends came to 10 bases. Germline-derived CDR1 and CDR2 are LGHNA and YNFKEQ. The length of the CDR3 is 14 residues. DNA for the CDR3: TGTGCCAGCAGCCCTACGTATGACAAAAACATTCAGTACTTC. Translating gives CASSPTYDKNIQYF.